The 4 T cell receptor beta chains listed next were all sequenced from one sample in a study of graft-versus-host responses after intestinal transplantation. Their target antigens are unknown. Method: immunoSEQ multiplex PCR; TCRdb's copy keeps in-frame clones and lacks some. The table shows about 110,000 clones, with approximately 92% occurring only once. Sequenced material: unstimulated CD4+ T cells sorted from spleen or lymph node cells, taken before transplant. These TCRs come from a human donor who was the organ donor for an intestinal transplant.

The chain has TRBV5-1 and TRBJ2-1; 8 nucleotides line up with TRBD2. Trimming removed 0 bases from V and 8 bases from J; junction bases left unmatched: 10. The CDR3 is 16 amino acids. Germline V gene sequence: CDR1 SGHRS, CDR2 YFSETQ. The CDR3 DNA reads as TGCGCCAGCAGCTTGGGAGGGACTAGTAAGGCGGATGAGCAGTTCTTC. Translating it yields CASSLGGTSKADEQFF. Using reference TRBV5-1 and TRBJ2-1 for the parts outside the CDR3, the full variable domain is KAGVTQTPRYLIKTRGQQVTLSCSPISGHRSVSWYQQTPGQGLQFLFEYFSETQRNKGNFPGRFSGRQFSNSRSEMNVSTLELGDSALYLCASSLGGTSKADEQFFGPGTRLTVL.

V gene TRBV10-1 combines with J gene TRBJ1-1; 8 bases agree with TRBD1. The CDR3 contains 15 residues. From germline, CDR1 is WNHNN and CDR2 SYGVQD (reference sequence). V was clipped by 7 bases and J by 5 bases; unmatched bases: 12. This CDR3 is CASKPPGQAITEAFF. The CDR3, as DNA: TGCGCCAGCAAGCCCCCGGGACAGGCCATTACTGAAGCTTTCTTT.

This sequence joins TRBV7-9 and TRBJ2-1, with 8 bases matching TRBD1. Per the germline V gene, CDR1 is SEHNR and CDR2 is FQNEAQ (reference sequence). The CDR3 covers 15 residues. J gave up 5 bases and V 1 base, and 4 bases lay outside the gene matches. CDR3 in DNA: TGTGCCAGCAGCTTAGGGCAGGGGGCGGACAATGAGCAGTTCTTC. Protein product: CASSLGQGADNEQFF.

V gene TRBV7-7 combines with J gene TRBJ2-1, with TRBD2 matching 14 bases. The CDR3 consists of 16 residues. V lost 4 bases, J lost 6 bases, and 5 bases stayed unmatched. In germline, CDR1 is SSHAT, CDR2 FNYEAQ (reference sequence). The CDR3 nucleotides are TGTGCCAGCAGCTCGGGGGGACTAGCGGGAGTCAATGAGCAGTTCTTC. Translating gives CASSSGGLAGVNEQFF. Variable domain in full (rest from reference TRBV7-7 and TRBJ2-1): GAGVSQSPRYKVTKRGQDVTLRCDPISSHATLYWYQQALGQGPEFLTYFNYEAQPDKSGLPSDRFSAERPEGSISTLTIQRTEQRDSAMYRCASSSGGLAGVNEQFFGPGTRLTVL.